The T cell receptor (beta chain) under discussion was sequenced for a study of T cell clones after liver transplantation. Study-wide findings and caveats: Post-transplant time points were not standardized, so conclusions are preliminary.

The CDR3 covers 18 residues. CDR1 LNHDA and CDR2 SQIVND come from the germline V gene (reference sequence). Trimming took 3 bases from V and 3 from J; bases not matched to a gene: 15. In its sample, this clone was seen a few times. As yet, its antigen is unknown. Produced via immunoSEQ multiplex PCR; TCRdb's table is partial and in-frame only. This repertoire shows roughly 15,000 clones, about 93% found once; its top ten account for roughly half. Source: CD8+ T cells from blood, taken before liver transplant. The rearrangement joins TRBV19 to TRBJ2-7; 9 nucleotides match TRBD1. This clonotype originated in a human donor who received a liver transplant. The CDR3 DNA reads as TGTGCCAGTAGTATCGGTGGGACAGGGAAATTTTTGGGCTACGAGCAGTACTTC. Amino acid sequence: CASSIGGTGKFLGYEQYF.